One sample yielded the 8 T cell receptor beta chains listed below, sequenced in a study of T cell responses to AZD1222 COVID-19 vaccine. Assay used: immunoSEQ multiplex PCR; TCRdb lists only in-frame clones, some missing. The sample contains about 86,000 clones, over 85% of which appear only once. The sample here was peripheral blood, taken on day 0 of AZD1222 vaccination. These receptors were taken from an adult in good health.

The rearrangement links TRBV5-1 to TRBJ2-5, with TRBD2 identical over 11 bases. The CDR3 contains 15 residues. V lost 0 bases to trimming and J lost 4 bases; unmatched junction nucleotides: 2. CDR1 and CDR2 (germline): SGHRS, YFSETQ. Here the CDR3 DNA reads TGCGCCAGCAGCTTGGGACTAGCGGGGTCAGAGACCCAGTACTTC. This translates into CASSLGLAGSETQYF.

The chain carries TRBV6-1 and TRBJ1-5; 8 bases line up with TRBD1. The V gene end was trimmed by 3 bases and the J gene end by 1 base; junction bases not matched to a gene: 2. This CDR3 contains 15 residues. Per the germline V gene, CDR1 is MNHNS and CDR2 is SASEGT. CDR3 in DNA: TGTGCCAGCAGTGAGTGGACAGGGAGCAATCAGCCCCAGCATTTT. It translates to CASSEWTGSNQPQHF.

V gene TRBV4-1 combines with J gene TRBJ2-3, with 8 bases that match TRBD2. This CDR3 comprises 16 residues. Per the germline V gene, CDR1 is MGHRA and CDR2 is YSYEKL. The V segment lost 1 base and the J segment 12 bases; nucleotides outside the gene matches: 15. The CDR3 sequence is CASSQAVTSGRGAQYF. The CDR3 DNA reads TGCGCCAGCAGCCAAGCAGTCACTAGCGGACGAGGGGCACAGTATTTT.

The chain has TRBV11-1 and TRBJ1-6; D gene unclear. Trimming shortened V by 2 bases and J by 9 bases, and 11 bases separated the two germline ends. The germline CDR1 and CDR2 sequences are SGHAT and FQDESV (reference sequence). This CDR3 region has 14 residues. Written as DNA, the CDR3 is TGTGCCAGCAGCTTACGACGGGGAGCTTCACCCCTCCACTTT. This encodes CASSLRRGASPLHF.

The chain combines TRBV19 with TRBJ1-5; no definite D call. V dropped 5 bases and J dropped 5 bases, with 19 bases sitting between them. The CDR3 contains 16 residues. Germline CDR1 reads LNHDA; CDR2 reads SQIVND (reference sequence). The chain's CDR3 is CASSVETQAGYQPQHF. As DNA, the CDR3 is TGTGCCAGTAGTGTCGAGACACAAGCGGGATATCAGCCCCAGCATTTT.

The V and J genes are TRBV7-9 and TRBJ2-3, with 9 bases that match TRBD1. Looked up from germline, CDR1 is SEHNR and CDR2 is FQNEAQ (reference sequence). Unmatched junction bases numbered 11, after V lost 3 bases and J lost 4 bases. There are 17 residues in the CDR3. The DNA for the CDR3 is TGTGCCAGCAGCTTTAACCCGGGACAGGGACGTTCAGATACGCAGTATTTT. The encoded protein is CASSFNPGQGRSDTQYF. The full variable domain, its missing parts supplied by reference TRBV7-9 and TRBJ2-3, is DTGVSQNPRHKITKRGQNVTFRCDPISEHNRLYWYRQTLGQGPEFLTYFQNEAQLEKSRLLSDRFSAERPKGSFSTLEIQRTEQGDSAMYLCASSFNPGQGRSDTQYFGPGTRLTVL.

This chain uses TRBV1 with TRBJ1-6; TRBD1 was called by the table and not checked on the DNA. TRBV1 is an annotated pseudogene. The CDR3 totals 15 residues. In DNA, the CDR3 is TGCACCAGCAGCCAAGATTCAGGGGTCAATTCACCCCTCCACTTT. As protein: CTSSQDSGVNSPLHF.

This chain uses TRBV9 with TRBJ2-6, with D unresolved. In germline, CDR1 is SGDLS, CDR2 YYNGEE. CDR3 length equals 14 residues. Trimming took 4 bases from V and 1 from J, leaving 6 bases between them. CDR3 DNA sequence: TGTGCCAGCAGCACCAATTCTGGGGCCAACGTCCTGACTTTC. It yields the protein CASSTNSGANVLTF. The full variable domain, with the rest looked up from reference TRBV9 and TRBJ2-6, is DSGVTQTPKHLITATGQRVTLRCSPRSGDLSVYWYQQSLDQGLQFLIQYYNGEERAKGNILERFSAQQFPDLHSELNLSSLELGDSALYFCASSTNSGANVLTFGAGSRLTVL.